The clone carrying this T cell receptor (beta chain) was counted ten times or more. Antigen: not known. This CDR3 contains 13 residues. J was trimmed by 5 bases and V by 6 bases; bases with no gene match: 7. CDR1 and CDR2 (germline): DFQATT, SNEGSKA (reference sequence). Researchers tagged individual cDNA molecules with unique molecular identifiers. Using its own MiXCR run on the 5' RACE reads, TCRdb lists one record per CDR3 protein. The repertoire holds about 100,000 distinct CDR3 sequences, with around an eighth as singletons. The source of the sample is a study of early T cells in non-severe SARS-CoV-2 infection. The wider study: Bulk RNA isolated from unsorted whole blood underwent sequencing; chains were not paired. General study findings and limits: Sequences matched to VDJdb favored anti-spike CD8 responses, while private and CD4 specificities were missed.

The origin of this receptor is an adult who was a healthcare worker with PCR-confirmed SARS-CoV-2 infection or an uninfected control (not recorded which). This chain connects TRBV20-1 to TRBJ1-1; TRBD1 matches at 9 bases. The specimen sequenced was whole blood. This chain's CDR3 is CSAPRTGETEAFF. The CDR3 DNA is TGCAGTGCCCCGCGGACAGGGGAGACTGAAGCTTTCTTT.